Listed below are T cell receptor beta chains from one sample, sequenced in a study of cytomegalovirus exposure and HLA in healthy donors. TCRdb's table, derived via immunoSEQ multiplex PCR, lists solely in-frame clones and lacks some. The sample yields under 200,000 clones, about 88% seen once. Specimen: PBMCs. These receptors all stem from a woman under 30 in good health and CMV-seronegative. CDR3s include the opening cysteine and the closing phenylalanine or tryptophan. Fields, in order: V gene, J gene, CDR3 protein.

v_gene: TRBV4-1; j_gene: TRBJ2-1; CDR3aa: CASSQPPDYGRAYNEQFF
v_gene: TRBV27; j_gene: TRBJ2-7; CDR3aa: CASSLIAGPTYEQYF
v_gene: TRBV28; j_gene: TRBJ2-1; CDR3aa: CASSLPSGGANEQFF
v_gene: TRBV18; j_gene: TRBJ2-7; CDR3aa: CASSPPSSGGYEQYF
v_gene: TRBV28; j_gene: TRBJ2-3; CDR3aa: CASSSSDPSPKQYF
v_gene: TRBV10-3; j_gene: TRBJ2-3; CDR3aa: CAISRTSGGVTDTQYF
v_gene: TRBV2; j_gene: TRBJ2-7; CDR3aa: CASKKDAGRLSYEQYF
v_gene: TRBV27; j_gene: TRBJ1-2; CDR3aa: CASSFSGQGPNYGYTF
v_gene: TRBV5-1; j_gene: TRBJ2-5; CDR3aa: CASSLGIGRGPQETQYF
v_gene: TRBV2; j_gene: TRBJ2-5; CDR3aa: CASSELRGRPQETQYF
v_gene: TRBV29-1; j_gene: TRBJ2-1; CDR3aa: CSVEASGRLTYNEQFF
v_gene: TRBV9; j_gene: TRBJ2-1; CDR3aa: CASSPPGLAAGQFF
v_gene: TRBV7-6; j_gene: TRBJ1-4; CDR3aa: CASSSGVGEKLFF
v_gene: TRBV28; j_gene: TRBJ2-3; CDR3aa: CASSSLTGGTDTQYF
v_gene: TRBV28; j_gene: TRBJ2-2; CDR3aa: CASRLIGENTGELFF
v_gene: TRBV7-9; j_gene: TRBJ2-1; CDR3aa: CASSLGLAGEFEQFF
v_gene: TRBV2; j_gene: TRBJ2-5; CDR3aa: CASSSGQGATGEQETQYF
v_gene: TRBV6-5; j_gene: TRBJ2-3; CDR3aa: CASSSLAGGGTDTQYF
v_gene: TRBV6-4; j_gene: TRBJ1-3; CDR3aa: CASSETEGNTIYF
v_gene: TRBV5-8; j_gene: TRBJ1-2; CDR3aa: CARPVEDRARYGYTF
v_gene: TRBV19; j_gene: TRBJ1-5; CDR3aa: CASSTDREGNQPQHF
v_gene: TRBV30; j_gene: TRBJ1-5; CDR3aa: CAWSRGRNQPQHF
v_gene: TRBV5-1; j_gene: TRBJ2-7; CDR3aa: CASSPSPAEAYEQYF
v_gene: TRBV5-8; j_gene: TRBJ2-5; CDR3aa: CASSLVVGGMEETQYF
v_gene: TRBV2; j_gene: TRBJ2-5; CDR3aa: CASMAASGRETQYF
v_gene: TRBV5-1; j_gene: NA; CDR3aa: CASSSDRSSYEQYF
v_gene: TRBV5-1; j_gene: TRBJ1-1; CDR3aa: CASSFDRGATFF
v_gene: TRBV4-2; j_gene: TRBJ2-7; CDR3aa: CASSQDRGSGYEQYF
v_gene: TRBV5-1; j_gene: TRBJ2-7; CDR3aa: CASRLLAGGSYEQYF
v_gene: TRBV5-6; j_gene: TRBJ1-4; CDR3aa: CASSWDRGDEKLFF
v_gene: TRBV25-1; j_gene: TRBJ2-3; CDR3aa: CASSSAGADTQYF
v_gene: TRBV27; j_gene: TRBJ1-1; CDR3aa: CASSLAGGEVAEAFF
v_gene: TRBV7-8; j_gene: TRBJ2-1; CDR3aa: CASSSSPGDNEQFF
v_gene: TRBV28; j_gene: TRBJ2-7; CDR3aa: CASSAPGGRLYEQYF
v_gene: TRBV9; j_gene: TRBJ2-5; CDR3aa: CASSVAGGLQETQYF
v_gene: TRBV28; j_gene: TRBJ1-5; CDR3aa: CATRAGNQPQHF
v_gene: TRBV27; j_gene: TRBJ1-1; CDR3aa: CASSLEAGMNTEAFF
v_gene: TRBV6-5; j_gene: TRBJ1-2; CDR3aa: CASSSRDSLNYGYTF
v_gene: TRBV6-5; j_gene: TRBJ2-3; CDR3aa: CASSYGVVSDTQYF
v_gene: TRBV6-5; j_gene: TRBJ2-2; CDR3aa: CASRLANTGELFF
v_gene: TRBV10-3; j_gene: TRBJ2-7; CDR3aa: CAITAGGGSSAYEQYF
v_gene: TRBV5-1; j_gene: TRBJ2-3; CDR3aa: CASSLGRPVDTQYF
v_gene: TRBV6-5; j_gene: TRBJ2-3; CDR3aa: CASSYQTAGGDTQYF